One sample yielded the 9 T cell receptor beta chains listed below, sequenced in a study of vaccination and CD4 T cells after COVID-19. Sequence data for DNA of cultured CD4+ T cells were generated by the Oncomine TCR Beta short-read assay. TCRdb fed the PCR reads into MiXCR, producing one record per CDR3 protein. The repertoire includes tens of thousands of distinct CDR3 sequences, less than 60% of them detected once, and 28% sits in the top ten. Their specific antigens are unknown. Regarding treatment: roughly 11-day PBMC culture with coronavirus spike peptide pools or control peptides (ViraFEST assay). Specimen: CD4+ T cells from blood, cultured in vitro, collected before SARS-CoV-2 vaccination. The receptors originated from a human donor who received a COVID-19 vaccine.

There are a few counts of this clonotype. The DNA for the CDR3 is TGTGCCAGCAGTGGAGAGGGAAGTGGGGACACTGAAGCTTTCTTT. Amino acids: CASSGEGSGDTEAFF. The V gene is TRBV2, the J gene TRBJ1-1, with unresolved D. The CDR3 has 15 amino acids. The germline V gene has CDR1 SNHLY and CDR2 FYNNEI. Trimming left V 4 bases short and J 3 bases short, with 15 bases between.

The chain combines TRBV24-1 with TRBJ2-2; 8 bases agree with TRBD2. Germline-derived CDR1 and CDR2 are KGHDR and SFDVKD. There are 15 residues in the CDR3. Trimming took 5 bases from V and 4 from J; bases not matched to a gene: 5. The CDR3 here is CATSAGGATTGELFF. The CDR3, as DNA: TGTGCCACCAGTGCCGGGGGGGCCACCACCGGGGAGCTGTTTTTT.

This clonotype was observed a single time. V gene TRBV15 combines with J gene TRBJ1-5; possible D gene TRBD1, 6 bases. Germline assignment: CDR1 LNHNV and CDR2 YYDKDF (reference sequence). Trimming took off 5 bases at V and 3 bases at J, with 11 bases between the two ends. The CDR3 spans 14 residues. The CDR3 DNA reads as TGTGCCACCAGCTGGGGGGCCGTCAATCAGCCCCAGCATTTT. It yields the protein CATSWGAVNQPQHF.

The V call is TRBV6-1, the J call TRBJ1-2, with TRBD1 as a possible D gene (6 bases). The germline V and J ends were trimmed by 4 bases and 8 bases, with 20 bases remaining between them. The CDR3 is 15 residues long. The germline V gene has CDR1 MNHNS and CDR2 SASEGT. CDR3 in DNA: TGTGCCAGCAGTGTTGATGTCCAGGGGCCCGGAGGCTACACCTTC. It is translated as CASSVDVQGPGGYTF.

The chain joins TRBV20-1 to TRBJ2-7; D gene ambiguous. Trimming removed 3 bases at V and 0 bases at J, with 15 bases between. The germline V gene encodes CDR1 DFQATT and CDR2 SNEGSKA (reference sequence). CDR3 length equals 15 residues. This chain's CDR3 is CSASFTPRSSYEQYF. The CDR3 DNA follows: TGCAGTGCTAGCTTTACACCCAGGAGCTCCTACGAGCAGTACTTC.

V gene TRBV5-4 combines with J gene TRBJ2-5; 9 bases are shared with TRBD1. Germline lookup yields CDR1 SGHNT and CDR2 YYREEE (reference sequence). CDR3 size: 16 residues. Losses at the gene ends were 3 bases for V and 4 bases for J; bases not matched to a gene: 10. The CDR3 nucleotides are TGTGCCAGCAGCTGGGGAACAGGGGGCTTTGGAGAGACCCAGTACTTC. This codes for CASSWGTGGFGETQYF.

The rearrangement joins TRBV20-1 to TRBJ2-7, with 7 nucleotides matching TRBD1. Germline CDR1 reads DFQATT; CDR2 reads SNEGSKA (reference sequence). J gave up 5 bases and V 2 bases, and 3 bases lay outside the gene matches. This CDR3 is built from 12 residues. CDR3 DNA: TGCAGTGCTAGAAGACAGGGTCACGAGCAGTACTTC. Protein product: CSARRQGHEQYF.

The V and J genes are TRBV4-2 and TRBJ1-5; perhaps TRBD1 as D (5 bases). CDR1 and CDR2 from the germline V gene are LGHNA and YNFKEQ. This CDR3 is built from 16 residues. V was trimmed by 0 bases and J by 7 bases, leaving 16 bases between them. The CDR3 DNA sequence: TGTGCCAGCAGCCAAGATTTTTCCAGGGCAGGACAGCCCCAGCATTTT. Its translation is CASSQDFSRAGQPQHF.

The CDR3 nucleotides read TGCAGTGCTAGAGAGGGGGTGGACACTGAAGCTTTCTTT. Encoded protein: CSAREGVDTEAFF. The rearrangement uses TRBV20-1 and TRBJ1-1, with D possibly matching TRBD1 (5 bases). V lost 0 bases and J lost 3, with 8 bases in between. The CDR3 runs 13 residues. In germline, CDR1 is DFQATT, CDR2 SNEGSKA (reference sequence).